These 21 T cell receptor beta chains were sequenced from one sample in a study of cytomegalovirus exposure and HLA in healthy donors. This PCR relied on a set of 60 Vbeta primers and 13 Jbeta primers. Clones were sequenced by immunoSEQ multiplex PCR, and TCRdb holds only the in-frame ones, with some missing. The repertoire holds over 150,000 clones, with around 80% as singletons. Sequencing was carried out using PBMCs. These receptor sequences come from a woman between 35 and 50 years old in good health and CMV-seropositive.

This clone was observed once. This sequence joins TRBV18 and TRBJ1-1, with D possibly matching TRBD1 (6 bases). The V and J ends lost 3 bases and 1 base respectively, with 9 bases between them. CDR3 length: 14 amino acids. Germline loops: CDR1 KGHSH, CDR2 LQKENI. The CDR3 coding sequence is TGTGCCAGCTCACCGGCACAGGGGAACACTGAAGCTTTCTTT. As protein: CASSPAQGNTEAFF.

This clone was observed once. The chain recombines TRBV5-1 with TRBJ1-5, with D unresolved. CDR1 and CDR2 (germline): SGHRS, YFSETQ. The length of the CDR3 is 15 residues. The germline V and J ends were trimmed by 3 bases and 0 bases, with 10 bases remaining between them. The CDR3 bases are TGCGCCAGCAGCTCACTGGGAGATAGCAATCAGCCCCAGCATTTT. Translating gives CASSSLGDSNQPQHF.

The chain recombines TRBV28 with TRBJ2-7; D may be TRBD1 (6 bases). Per the germline V gene, CDR1 is MDHEN and CDR2 is SYDVKM. The V end was cut by 1 base, the J end by 2 bases, with 12 bases between. The CDR3 sequence is 15 residues long. CDR3 residues: CASSLSTGETYEQYF. The CDR3 DNA sequence: TGTGCCAGCAGTTTATCGACAGGAGAAACCTACGAGCAGTACTTC.

V usage is TRBV29-1 and J usage is TRBJ2-7, with D perhaps TRBD1 (5 bases). Germline CDR1 SQVTM, CDR2 ANQGSEA. CDR3 length: 14 residues. The ends were cut back, 4 bases at V and 6 bases at J, with 19 bases in the middle. CDR3 loop: CSVVRAGIRSEQYF. CDR3 nucleotide sequence: TGCAGCGTTGTCAGGGCAGGTATCCGGAGCGAGCAGTACTTC.

The chain is built from TRBV7-9 and TRBJ2-7, with 8 bases aligning to TRBD1. CDR1 and CDR2 from the germline V gene are SEHNR and FQNEAQ (reference sequence). V was pared by 5 bases and J by 3 bases, with 9 bases of the junction left unmatched. The CDR3 is 15 amino acids. The CDR3 is CASSGTGTGVYEQYF. The DNA of the CDR3 is TGTGCCAGCAGCGGAACCGGGACAGGAGTCTACGAGCAGTACTTC.

This chain links TRBV5-1 with TRBJ2-7; 10 positions match TRBD1. Germline V CDR1 and CDR2: SGHRS, YFSETQ. The CDR3 is made up of 16 amino acids. J lost 2 bases, V lost 4 bases, and 9 bases had no gene match. CDR3 residues: CASSPGGTGATYEQYF. CDR3 in DNA: TGCGCCAGCAGCCCCGGGGGGACAGGGGCCACCTACGAGCAGTACTTC.

V gene TRBV19 combines with J gene TRBJ2-5; 7 positions agree with TRBD2. The CDR3 runs 14 residues. The ends lost 3 bases at V and 6 bases at J; junction bases unmatched: 7. Germline assignment: CDR1 LNHDA and CDR2 SQIVND (reference sequence). The CDR3, as DNA: TGTGCCAGTAGTATGGGAAGCGGGACGAAGACCCAGTACTTC. Amino acid sequence: CASSMGSGTKTQYF. Full variable domain (rest looked up from reference TRBV19 and TRBJ2-5): DGGITQSPKYLFRKEGQNVTLSCEQNLNHDAMYWYRQDPGQGLRLIYYSQIVNDFQKGDIAEGYSVSREKKESFPLTVTSAQKNPTAFYLCASSMGSGTKTQYFGPGTRLLVL.

The J gene is TRBJ1-5, the V gene TRBV28, with D hard to call. There are 13 residues in the CDR3. V lost 11 bases to trimming and J lost 1 base, with 12 bases between them. The germline CDR1 and CDR2 sequences are MDHEN and SYDVKM. The CDR3 reads CASSQRSNQPQHF. The CDR3 nucleotides read TGTGCCTCCAGTCAGAGGAGCAATCAGCCCCAGCATTTT.

The chain couples TRBV19 to TRBJ1-1; 9 bases are a match to TRBD1. CDR3 length equals 18 residues. Germline lookup yields CDR1 LNHDA and CDR2 SQIVND (reference sequence). V lost 4 bases to trimming and J lost 0 bases; unmatched junction nucleotides: 12. The CDR3 reads CASSTYSGTGRLNTEAFF. CDR3 in DNA: TGTGCCAGTAGTACATATTCCGGGACAGGGCGCTTGAACACTGAAGCTTTCTTT.

This clone was observed a single time. This chain connects TRBV19 to TRBJ2-3; TRBD2 matches 8 bases. This CDR3 has 15 residues. The V segment lost 6 bases and the J segment 3 bases; nucleotides outside the gene matches: 8. Per germline, CDR1 LNHDA and CDR2 SQIVND (reference sequence). The CDR3 sequence is CASRQRELRTDTQYF. Here the CDR3 DNA reads TGTGCCAGTAGGCAGCGGGAGTTACGAACAGATACGCAGTATTTT.

The CDR3 sequence: CASSYQRLAGARTDTQYF. The CDR3 DNA reads as TGTGCCAGCAGTTATCAACGTCTGGCGGGAGCACGCACAGATACGCAGTATTTT. The genes are TRBV27 and TRBJ2-3; TRBD2 aligns across 7 bases. CDR3 size: 18 residues. Germline CDR1 and CDR2: MNHEY and SMNVEV (reference sequence). V lost 4 bases, J lost 1 base, and 14 bases stayed unmatched.

The chain employs TRBV2 and TRBJ1-4; 8 bases agree with TRBD1. Germline V lookup: CDR1 SNHLY, CDR2 FYNNEI. The CDR3 is made up of 14 amino acids. J was trimmed by 4 bases and V by 6 bases; bases with no gene match: 4. The CDR3 here is CASSRGQVNEKLFF. CDR3 sequence (DNA): TGTGCCAGCAGCCGGGGACAGGTTAATGAAAAACTGTTTTTT.

V is TRBV7-9 and J is TRBJ2-5, with D unresolved. CDR3 size: 14 residues. Per germline, CDR1 SEHNR and CDR2 FQNEAQ (reference sequence). The V gene lost 3 bases and the J gene lost 5 bases, with 13 bases spanning the gap. The CDR3 loop is CASSFEALVETQYF. CDR3 in DNA: TGTGCCAGCAGCTTCGAGGCCTTAGTGGAGACCCAGTACTTC.

V is TRBV5-1 and J is TRBJ2-5; D is ambiguous. Trimming pared 4 bases from V and 0 bases from J, leaving 4 bases between. The CDR3 has 12 amino acids. In germline, CDR1 is SGHRS, CDR2 YFSETQ. CDR3 region: CASSADQETQYF. CDR3 nucleotide sequence: TGCGCCAGCAGCGCGGACCAAGAGACCCAGTACTTC.

CDR3 region: CASSKGGGGTVWQYF. CDR3 coding DNA: TGTGCCAGTAGCAAAGGTGGCGGGGGCACTGTGTGGCAGTACTTC. This chain uses TRBV19 with TRBJ2-7; maybe TRBD2 (7 bases). The CDR3 covers 15 residues. The germline gives CDR1 LNHDA, CDR2 SQIVND (reference sequence). V was shortened by 6 bases and J by 9 bases, with 24 bases between the two germline ends.

This clone has just one count. V gene TRBV2 combines with J gene TRBJ2-1, with 12 bases aligning to TRBD2. CDR1 SNHLY and CDR2 FYNNEI come from the germline V gene. The CDR3 spans 15 residues. V shed 7 bases, J shed 9 bases, and the junction held 10 bases outside the gene matches. The CDR3 bases are TGTGCCAGCAACCTAGGACTAGCGGGGATGGGTGAGCAGTTCTTC. Translation gives CASNLGLAGMGEQFF.

The rearrangement links TRBV5-1 to TRBJ1-1, with 10 bases aligning to TRBD1. Trimming cost V 1 base and J 2 bases; bases outside gene matches: 2. The germline CDR1 and CDR2 sequences are SGHRS and YFSETQ. The CDR3 extends over 15 amino acids. The CDR3 is CASSLRDRGNTEAFF. The CDR3 bases are TGCGCCAGCAGCTTGAGGGACAGGGGAAACACTGAAGCTTTCTTT.

This clone was counted only a few times. This rearrangement joins TRBV5-5 to TRBJ2-1; the D is unclear. Germline V lookup: CDR1 SGHKS, CDR2 YYEKEE (reference sequence). CDR3 length: 15 residues. V dropped 4 bases and J dropped 3 bases, with 14 bases sitting between them. CDR3 amino acids: CASSQYKTDYNEQFF. CDR3 sequence (DNA): TGTGCCAGCAGCCAATATAAGACTGACTACAATGAGCAGTTCTTC.

The chain employs TRBV11-2 and TRBJ1-2, with D possibly TRBD1 on 6 matching bases. CDR3 size: 14 residues. Germline values: CDR1 SGHAT, CDR2 FQNNGV. The V and J ends lost 5 bases and 1 base respectively, with 11 bases between them. The CDR3 region is CASSKGQLNYGYTF. The CDR3 region has the DNA TGTGCCAGCAGCAAAGGACAGCTTAACTATGGCTACACCTTC.

Remarks on this clone: Sequence at one end of the junction differs from germline and may be a read error. The V and J genes are TRBV5-1 and TRBJ2-2; the D gene is possibly TRBD2 (6 bases). Germline V gene sequence: CDR1 SGHRS, CDR2 YFSETQ. This CDR3 comprises 16 residues. The CDR3 spells CASSLVAGSNIGELFF. The CDR3 DNA reads TGCGCCAGCAGCTTGGTGGCGGGGTCCAACATCGGGGAGCTGTTTTTT.

J is TRBJ1-2 and V is TRBV27; 7 nucleotides agree with TRBD1. Germline values: CDR1 MNHEY, CDR2 SMNVEV (reference sequence). This CDR3 contains 15 residues. V lost 5 bases to trimming and J lost 4 bases; unmatched junction nucleotides: 10. The CDR3 region is CASSRTLGQPYGYTF. DNA for the CDR3: TGTGCCAGCAGTCGGACCTTGGGACAGCCCTATGGCTACACCTTC.